This T cell receptor (beta chain) emerged from a study of T cell responses to AZD1222 COVID-19 vaccine. The V and J ends lost 4 bases and 3 bases, in that order; junction bases with no gene match: 7. Germline CDR1 and CDR2: SGHDN and FVKESK. The CDR3 length is 16 residues. Remarks on this clone: Its antigen remains unidentified.

Broader study findings: Reportedly, close to half of spike-specific TCRs are directed against unmutated variant regions. With two AZD1222 doses given, Spike-specific TCR breadth and depth both rose. Regions 160-218 and 743-854 held dominance among vaccine-associated CD4 TCRs, which spanned spike.

Some clones are missing from TCRdb's copy, which holds only in-frame ones; the method was immunoSEQ multiplex PCR. The sample lists about 190,000 clones, about 92% seen once, with about 3.6% in the top ten. The sequencing used peripheral blood, collected 28 days after the second dose of the MenACWY control vaccine. V usage is TRBV14 and J usage is TRBJ2-2, with 8 bases identical to TRBD1. This receptor was identified in an adult who received the MenACWY meningococcal vaccine as a control. The CDR3 region is CASSLRTGRHTGELFF. The CDR3 DNA reads TGTGCCAGCAGCCTTAGGACAGGGCGGCACACCGGGGAGCTGTTTTTT.